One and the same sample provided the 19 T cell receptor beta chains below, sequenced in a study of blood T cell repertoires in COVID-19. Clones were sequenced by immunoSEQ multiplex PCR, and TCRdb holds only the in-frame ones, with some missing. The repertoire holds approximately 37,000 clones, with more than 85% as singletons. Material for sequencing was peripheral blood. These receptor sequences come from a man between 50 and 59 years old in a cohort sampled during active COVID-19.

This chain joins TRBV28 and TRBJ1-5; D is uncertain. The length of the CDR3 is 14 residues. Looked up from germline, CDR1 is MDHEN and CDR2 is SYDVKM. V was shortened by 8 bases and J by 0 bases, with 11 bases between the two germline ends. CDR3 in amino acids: CASFRDTSNQPQHF. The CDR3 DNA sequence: TGTGCCAGCTTTCGCGACACTAGCAATCAGCCCCAGCATTTT.

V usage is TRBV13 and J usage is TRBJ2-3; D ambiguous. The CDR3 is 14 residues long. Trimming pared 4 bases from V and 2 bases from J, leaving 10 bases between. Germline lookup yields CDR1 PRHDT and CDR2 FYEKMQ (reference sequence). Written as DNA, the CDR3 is TGTGCCAGCAGCTCAAACCTAGACACAGATACGCAGTATTTT. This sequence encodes CASSSNLDTDTQYF.

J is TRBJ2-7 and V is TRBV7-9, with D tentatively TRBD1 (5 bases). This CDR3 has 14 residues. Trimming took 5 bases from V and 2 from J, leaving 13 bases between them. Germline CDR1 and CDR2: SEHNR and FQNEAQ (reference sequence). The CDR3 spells CASSPATETYEQYV. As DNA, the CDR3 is TGTGCCAGCAGCCCCGCGACAGAGACCTACGAGCAGTACGTC.

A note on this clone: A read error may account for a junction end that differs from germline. Here the CDR3 reads CASSPEQGRPSWF. CDR3 nucleotides: TGTGCCAGCTCACCTGAACAGGGGCGCCCCTCGTGGTTT. The chain uses TRBV18 and TRBJ1-5, with 7 bases aligning to TRBD1. There are 13 residues in the CDR3. Per germline, CDR1 KGHSH and CDR2 LQKENI. Full variable domain (outside the CDR3, taken from reference TRBV18 and TRBJ1-5): NAGVMQNPRHLVRRRGQEARLRCSPMKGHSHVYWYRQLPEEGLKFMVYLQKENIIDESGMPKERFSAEFPKEGPSILRIQQVVRGDSAAYFCASSPEQGRPSWFGDGTRLSIL.

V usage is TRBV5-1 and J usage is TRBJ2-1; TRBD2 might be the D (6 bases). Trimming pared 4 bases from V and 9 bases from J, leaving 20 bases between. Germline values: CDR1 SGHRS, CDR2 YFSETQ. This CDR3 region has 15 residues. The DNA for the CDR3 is TGCGCCAGCAGCACGCATGGTGGAGGGCAAAGTGAGCAGTTCTTC. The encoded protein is CASSTHGGGQSEQFF.

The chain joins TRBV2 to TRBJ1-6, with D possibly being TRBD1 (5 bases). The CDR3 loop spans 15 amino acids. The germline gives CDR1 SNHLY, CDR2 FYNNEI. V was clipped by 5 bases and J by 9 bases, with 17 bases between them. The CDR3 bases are TGTGCCAGCAGTAGTCAGGGTCCATGGGGTTCACCCCTCCACTTT. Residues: CASSSQGPWGSPLHF.

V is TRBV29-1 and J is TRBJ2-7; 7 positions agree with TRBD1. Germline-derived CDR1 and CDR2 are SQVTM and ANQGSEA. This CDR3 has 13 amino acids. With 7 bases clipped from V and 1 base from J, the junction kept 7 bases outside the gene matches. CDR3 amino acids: CSAQGGASYEQYF. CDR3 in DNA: TGCAGCGCCCAAGGGGGCGCGTCCTACGAGCAGTACTTC.

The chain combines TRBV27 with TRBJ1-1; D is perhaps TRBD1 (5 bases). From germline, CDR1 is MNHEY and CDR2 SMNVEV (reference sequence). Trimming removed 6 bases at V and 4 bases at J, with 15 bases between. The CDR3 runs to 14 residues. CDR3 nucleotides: TGTGCCAGCAGCCTCTTTCGGGGGGGCACTGAAGCTTTCTTT. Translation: CASSLFRGGTEAFF.

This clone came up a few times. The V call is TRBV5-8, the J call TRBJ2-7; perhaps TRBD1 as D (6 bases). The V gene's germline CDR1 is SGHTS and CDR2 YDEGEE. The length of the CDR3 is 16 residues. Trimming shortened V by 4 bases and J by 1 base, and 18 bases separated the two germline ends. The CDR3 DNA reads TGTGCCAGCAGCCCGCCCAGCTACGGGACATCCTACGAGCAGTACTTC. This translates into CASSPPSYGTSYEQYF.

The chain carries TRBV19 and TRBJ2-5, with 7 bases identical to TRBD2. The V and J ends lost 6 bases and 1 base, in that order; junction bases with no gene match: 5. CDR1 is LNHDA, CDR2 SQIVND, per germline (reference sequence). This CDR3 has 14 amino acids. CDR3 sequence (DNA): TGTGCCAGTAGCCGAACGGGGGGCCAAGAGACCCAGTACTTC. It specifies CASSRTGGQETQYF.

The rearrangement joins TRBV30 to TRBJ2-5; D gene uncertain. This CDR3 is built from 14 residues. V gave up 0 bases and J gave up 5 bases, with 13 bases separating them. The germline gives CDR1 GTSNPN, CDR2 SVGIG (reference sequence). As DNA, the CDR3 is TGTGCCTGGAGTGTACTCTGGTTTAAGGAGACCCAGTACTTC. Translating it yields CAWSVLWFKETQYF. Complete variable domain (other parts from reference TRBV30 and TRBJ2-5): SQTIHQWPATLVQPVGSPLSLECTVEGTSNPNLYWYRQAAGRGLQLLFYSVGIGQISSEVPQNLSASRPQDRQFILSSKKLLLSDSGFYLCAWSVLWFKETQYFGPGTRLLVL.

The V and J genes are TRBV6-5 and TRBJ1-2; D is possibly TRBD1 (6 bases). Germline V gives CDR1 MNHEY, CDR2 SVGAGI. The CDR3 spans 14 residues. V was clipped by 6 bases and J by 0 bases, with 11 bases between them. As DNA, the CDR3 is TGTGCCAGCAGCCCAACAGGGTCTAACTATGGCTACACCTTC. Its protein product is CASSPTGSNYGYTF.

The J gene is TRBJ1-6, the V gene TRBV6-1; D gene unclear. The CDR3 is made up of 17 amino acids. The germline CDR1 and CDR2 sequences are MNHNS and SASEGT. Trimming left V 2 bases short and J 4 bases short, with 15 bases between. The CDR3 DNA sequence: TGTGCCAGCAGTGAACCTGGGAGCGGACCATATAATTCACCCCTCCACTTT. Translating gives CASSEPGSGPYNSPLHF.

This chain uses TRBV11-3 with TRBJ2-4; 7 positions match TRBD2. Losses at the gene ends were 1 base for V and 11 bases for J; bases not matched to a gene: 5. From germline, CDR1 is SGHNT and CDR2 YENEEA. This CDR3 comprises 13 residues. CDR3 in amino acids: CASSLGVRGVQYF. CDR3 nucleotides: TGTGCCAGCAGCTTAGGGGTTCGGGGGGTTCAGTACTTC.

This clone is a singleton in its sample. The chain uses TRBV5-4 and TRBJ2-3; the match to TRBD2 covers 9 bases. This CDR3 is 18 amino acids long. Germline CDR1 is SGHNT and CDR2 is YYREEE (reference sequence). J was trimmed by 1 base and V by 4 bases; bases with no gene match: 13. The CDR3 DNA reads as TGTGCCAGCAGCCACCGAGGTAGCGGGAGAATTGGCACAGATACGCAGTATTTT. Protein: CASSHRGSGRIGTDTQYF.

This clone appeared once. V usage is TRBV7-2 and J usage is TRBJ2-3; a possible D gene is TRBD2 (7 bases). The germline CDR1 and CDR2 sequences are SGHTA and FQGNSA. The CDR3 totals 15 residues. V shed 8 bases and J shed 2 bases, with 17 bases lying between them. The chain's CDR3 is CASGSRGALTDTQYF. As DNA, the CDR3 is TGTGCCAGCGGTTCTCGGGGGGCTCTCACAGATACGCAGTATTTT.

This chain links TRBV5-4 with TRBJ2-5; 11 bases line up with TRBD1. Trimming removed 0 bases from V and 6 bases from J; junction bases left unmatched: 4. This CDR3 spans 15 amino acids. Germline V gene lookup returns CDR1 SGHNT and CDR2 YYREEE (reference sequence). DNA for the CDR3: TGTGCCAGCAGCTTGGCGGACAGGGGGCAGAAGACCCAGTACTTC. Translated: CASSLADRGQKTQYF.

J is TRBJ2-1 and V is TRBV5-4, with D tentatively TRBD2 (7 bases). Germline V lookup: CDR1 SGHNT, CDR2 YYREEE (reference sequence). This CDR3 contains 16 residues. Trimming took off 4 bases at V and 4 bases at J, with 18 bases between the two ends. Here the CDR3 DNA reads TGTGCCAGCAGCCCCCCTCCGGGGGGCTGGTACAATGAGCAGTTCTTC. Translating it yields CASSPPPGGWYNEQFF.

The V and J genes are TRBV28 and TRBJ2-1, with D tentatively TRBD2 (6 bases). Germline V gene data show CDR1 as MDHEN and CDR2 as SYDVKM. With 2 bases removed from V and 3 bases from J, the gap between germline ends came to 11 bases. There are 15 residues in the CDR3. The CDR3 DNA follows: TGTGCCAGCAGTTTAGGGGGGACGTTCTACAATGAGCAGTTCTTC. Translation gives CASSLGGTFYNEQFF.